The 10 T cell receptor beta chains given below trace back to one sample, sequenced in a study of T-cell memory formation after mild COVID-19. TCRdb re-analysed the 5' RACE reads in MiXCR, keeping a single row per CDR3 protein. The sample includes about 140,000 distinct CDR3 sequences, less than 20% of them seen just once. The material sequenced was PBMCs or a T cell subset sorted from them (not recorded which). Source of these receptors: an adult woman who had mild COVID-19 (a few samples of this study predate the infection). Cell type and time point are not known.

This clonotype was detected only a few times. J is TRBJ2-1 and V is TRBV20-1; TRBD2 matches 10 bases. The CDR3 runs 15 residues. V lost 3 bases to trimming and J lost 6 bases; unmatched junction nucleotides: 8. Germline assignment: CDR1 DFQATT and CDR2 SNEGSKA (reference sequence). The CDR3 loop reads CSARPWTSGANEQFF. In DNA form, the CDR3 reads TGCAGTGCTAGGCCTTGGACTAGCGGAGCCAATGAGCAGTTCTTC.

The chain recombines TRBV24-1 with TRBJ1-5; D is uncertain. CDR3 length equals 15 residues. Trimming pared 6 bases from V and 2 bases from J, leaving 13 bases between. Per germline, CDR1 KGHDR and CDR2 SFDVKD. This CDR3 reads CATSPSGYRNQPQHF. In DNA, the CDR3 is TGTGCCACCAGTCCCTCCGGGTATCGCAATCAGCCCCAGCATTTT.

The sample holds one count of this clonotype. The chain employs TRBV12-3 or TRBV12-4 and TRBJ2-1; D perhaps matches TRBD2 (5 bases). V was pared by 11 bases and J by 0 bases, with 11 bases between. The CDR3 extends over 13 amino acids. CDR3 DNA sequence: TGTGCCGTAGCGAGCCCCTCCTACAATGAGCAGTTCTTC. Amino acids: CAVASPSYNEQFF.

This clonotype was seen only a few times. The chain links TRBV5-5 to TRBJ2-7; D is undetermined. Germline lookup yields CDR1 SGHKS and CDR2 YYEKEE (reference sequence). The CDR3 length is 12 residues. The V end was cut by 2 bases, the J end by 4 bases, with 7 bases between. The CDR3 here is CASSFSRYEQYF. The CDR3 bases are TGTGCCAGCAGCTTTAGCAGATACGAGCAGTACTTC.

There are a few counts of this clonotype. This sequence joins TRBV5-1 and TRBJ1-2, with no clear D. V gave up 4 bases and J gave up 4 bases, with 14 bases separating them. CDR1 SGHRS and CDR2 YFSETQ come from the germline V gene. The CDR3 sequence is 14 residues long. The chain's CDR3 is CASSKATEVYGYTF. The CDR3 coding sequence is TGCGCCAGCAGCAAAGCAACAGAGGTCTATGGCTACACCTTC.

The V call is TRBV5-1, the J call TRBJ2-7; no clear D. V dropped 0 bases and J dropped 3 bases, with 13 bases sitting between them. The CDR3 has 15 residues. Germline CDR1 SGHRS, CDR2 YFSETQ. The CDR3 loop reads CASSLGQVAFYEQYF. In DNA, the CDR3 is TGCGCCAGCAGCTTGGGCCAGGTGGCCTTCTACGAGCAGTACTTC. The full variable domain, in which reference TRBV5-1 and TRBJ2-7 provide the parts outside the CDR3, is KAGVTQTPRYLIKTRGQQVTLSCSPISGHRSVSWYQQTPGQGLQFLFEYFSETQRNKGNFPGRFSGRQFSNSRSEMNVSTLELGDSALYLCASSLGQVAFYEQYFGPGTRLTVT.

V and J are TRBV5-1 and TRBJ2-7; D not resolved. The germline CDR1 and CDR2 sequences are SGHRS and YFSETQ. Trimming removed 4 bases at V and 2 bases at J, with 7 bases between. The CDR3 loop spans 12 amino acids. The CDR3 spells CASSPDTYEQYF. CDR3 sequence (DNA): TGCGCCAGCAGCCCTGACACCTACGAGCAGTACTTC.

V usage is TRBV3-1 and J usage is TRBJ2-5, with TRBD2 matching 7 bases. The CDR3 length is 13 residues. V lost 4 bases and J lost 3; bases outside the gene matches: 2. The germline V gene encodes CDR1 LGHDT and CDR2 YNNKEL (reference sequence). The CDR3 loop reads CASSRLAEETQYF. The DNA for the CDR3 is TGTGCCAGCAGCCGGCTAGCGGAAGAGACCCAGTACTTC.

The chain employs TRBV18 and TRBJ2-1; no reliable D call. Trimming took off 4 bases at V and 7 bases at J, with 17 bases between the two ends. In germline, CDR1 is KGHSH, CDR2 LQKENI. The CDR3 has 15 residues. The CDR3 sequence is CASSRSGNAYNEQFF. The CDR3, as DNA: TGTGCCAGCTCACGATCTGGGAATGCGTATAATGAGCAGTTCTTC.

The rearrangement links TRBV12-3 or TRBV12-4 to TRBJ2-1; 9 bases match TRBD1. The CDR3 is made up of 16 amino acids. Unmatched junction bases numbered 16, after V lost 6 bases and J lost 10 bases. CDR3 sequence reads: CASRGQGRGDRLEQFF. CDR3 nucleotides: TGTGCCAGCAGGGGACAGGGCAGGGGGGATCGGTTAGAGCAGTTCTTC.